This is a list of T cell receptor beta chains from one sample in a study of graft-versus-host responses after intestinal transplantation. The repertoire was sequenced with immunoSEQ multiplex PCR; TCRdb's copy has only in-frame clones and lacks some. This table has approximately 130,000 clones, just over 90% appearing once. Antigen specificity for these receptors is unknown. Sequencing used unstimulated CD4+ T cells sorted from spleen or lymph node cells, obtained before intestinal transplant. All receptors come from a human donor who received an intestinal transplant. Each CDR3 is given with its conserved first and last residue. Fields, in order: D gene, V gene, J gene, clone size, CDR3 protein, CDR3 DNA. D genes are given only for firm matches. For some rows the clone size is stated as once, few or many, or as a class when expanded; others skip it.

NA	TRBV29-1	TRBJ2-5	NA	CSVLRDIQETQYF	TGCAGCGTTTTGAGGGACATCCAAGAGACCCAGTACTTC
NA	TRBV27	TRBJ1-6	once	CASSTEGRINSPLHF	TGTGCCAGCAGTACCGAGGGCCGAATCAATTCACCCCTCCACTTT
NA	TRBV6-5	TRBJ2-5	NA	CASNGAGETQYF	TGTGCCAGCAATGGGGCGGGGGAGACCCAGTACTTC
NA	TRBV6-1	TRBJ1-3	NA	CASSEAGHQSGNTIYF	TGTGCCAGCAGTGAAGCGGGACACCAGTCTGGAAACACCATATATTTT
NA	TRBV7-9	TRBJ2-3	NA	CASSFDGGRVDTQYF	TGTGCCAGCAGCTTTGACGGGGGCCGCGTAGATACGCAGTATTTT
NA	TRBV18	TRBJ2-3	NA	CASSPSGDTQYF	TGTGCCAGCTCACCCAGCGGGGATACGCAGTATTTT
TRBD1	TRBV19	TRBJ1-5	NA	CASSKGQGLRQHF	TGTGCCAGTAGTAAAGGACAGGGATTGAGGCAGCATTTT
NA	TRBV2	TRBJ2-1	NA	CASTRYNEQFF	TGTGCCAGCACTCGGTACAATGAGCAGTTCTTC
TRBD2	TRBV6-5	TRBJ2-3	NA	CASSQGLALDTQYF	TGTGCCAGCAGTCAGGGACTAGCGCTAGATACGCAGTATTTT
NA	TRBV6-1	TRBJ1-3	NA	CASIQRRALGNTIYF	TGTGCCAGCATTCAGCGTCGGGCCTTGGGGAACACCATATATTTT
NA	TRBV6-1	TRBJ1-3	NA	CASSDPRQASGNTIYF	TGTGCCAGCAGTGACCCCCGACAAGCCTCTGGAAACACCATATATTTT
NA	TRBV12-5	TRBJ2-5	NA	CASGLNAETQYF	TGTGCTAGTGGTTTAAATGCAGAGACCCAGTACTTC
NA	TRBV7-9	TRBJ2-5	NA	CASSFQGFRETQYF	TGTGCCAGCAGCTTTCAGGGCTTCAGGGAGACCCAGTACTTC
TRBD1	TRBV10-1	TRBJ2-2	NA	CASSGTGTANTGELFF	TGCGCCAGCAGTGGGACCGGGACAGCGAACACCGGGGAGCTGTTTTTT
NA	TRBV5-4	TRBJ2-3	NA	CASSLRTGLDTDTQYF	TGTGCCAGCAGCTTGCGGACGGGACTGGACACAGATACGCAGTATTTT
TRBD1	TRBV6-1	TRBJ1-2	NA	CASSEAWTGYGYTF	TGTGCCAGCAGTGAAGCCTGGACAGGCTATGGCTACACCTTC
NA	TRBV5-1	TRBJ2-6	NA	CASSTPGLRSGANVLTF	TGCGCCAGCAGCACGCCGGGGCTCCGCTCTGGGGCCAACGTCCTGACTTTC
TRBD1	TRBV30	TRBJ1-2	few	CAWSQGARYGYTF	TGTGCCTGGAGTCAGGGGGCCCGCTATGGCTACACCTTC
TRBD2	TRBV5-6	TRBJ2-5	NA	CASSLGTSGGQGETQYF	TGTGCCAGCAGCTTGGGGACTAGCGGGGGCCAAGGGGAGACCCAGTACTTC
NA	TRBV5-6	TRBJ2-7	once	CASSLAQNYEQYF	TGTGCCAGCAGCTTGGCTCAGAACTACGAGCAGTACTTC
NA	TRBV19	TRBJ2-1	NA	CASRHTGIGEQFF	TGTGCCAGTAGACATACAGGGATAGGTGAGCAGTTCTTC
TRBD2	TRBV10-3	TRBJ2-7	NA	CASSREVYEQYF	TGTGCCAGTTCGCGGGAGGTTTACGAGCAGTACTTC
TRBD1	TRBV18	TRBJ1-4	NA	CASSPTTTGANEKLFF	TGTGCCAGCTCACCGACCACCACAGGGGCAAATGAAAAACTGTTTTTT
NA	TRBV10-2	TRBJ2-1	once	CASLSTTGGPLNEQFF	TGCGCCAGCCTATCTACCACGGGGGGCCCGTTGAATGAGCAGTTCTTC
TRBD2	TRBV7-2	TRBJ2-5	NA	CASSPGVSSGGRGETQYF	TGTGCCAGCAGCCCAGGTGTTTCTAGCGGGGGGCGGGGAGAGACCCAGTACTTC
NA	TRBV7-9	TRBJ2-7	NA	CASSTGRLIGEQYF	TGTGCCAGCAGCACTGGACGACTTATCGGCGAGCAGTACTTC
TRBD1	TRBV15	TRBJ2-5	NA	CATSRRDRGKETQYF	TGTGCCACCAGCAGGAGGGACAGGGGAAAAGAGACCCAGTACTTC
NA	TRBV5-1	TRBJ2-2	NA	CASSLTEWGTGELFF	TGCGCCAGCAGCTTGACGGAGTGGGGGACCGGGGAGCTGTTTTTT
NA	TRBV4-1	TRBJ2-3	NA	CASSQDTSLGTDTQYF	TGCGCCAGCAGCCAAGATACGAGCTTGGGCACAGATACGCAGTATTTT
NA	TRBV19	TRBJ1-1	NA	CASSMSTRGGITEAFF	TGTGCCAGTAGTATGTCTACCCGTGGGGGGATCACTGAAGCTTTCTTT
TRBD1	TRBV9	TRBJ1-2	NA	CASSVRRQGARGYTF	TGTGCCAGCAGCGTCCGAAGACAGGGGGCAAGGGGCTACACCTTC
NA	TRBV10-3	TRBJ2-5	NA	CATYAEETQYF	TGTGCCACCTACGCTGAAGAGACCCAGTACTTC
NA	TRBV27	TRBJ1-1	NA	CASSYKTQWHEAFF	TGTGCCAGCAGTTATAAGACGCAGTGGCACGAAGCTTTCTTT
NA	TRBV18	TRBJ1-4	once	CASSPEVGEKLFF	TGTGCCAGCTCACCGGAGGTGGGTGAAAAACTGTTTTTT
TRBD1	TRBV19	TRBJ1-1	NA	CASTDGTRQGMNTEAFF	TGTGCCAGTACGGACGGAACCAGACAGGGAATGAACACTGAAGCTTTCTTT
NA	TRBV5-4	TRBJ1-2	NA	CASSPDSFGYTF	TGTGCCAGCAGCCCCGACAGTTTTGGCTACACCTTC
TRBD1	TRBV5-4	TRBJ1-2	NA	CASSPGQGLFNYGYTF	TGTGCCAGCAGCCCGGGACAGGGTCTTTTTAACTATGGCTACACCTTC
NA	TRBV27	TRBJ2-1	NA	CASSFIGYNEQFF	TGTGCCAGCAGTTTCATAGGGTACAATGAGCAGTTCTTC
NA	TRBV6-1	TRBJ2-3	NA	CASKEGGGTDTQYF	TGTGCCAGCAAGGAGGGGGGGGGCACAGATACGCAGTATTTT
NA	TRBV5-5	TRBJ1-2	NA	CASSFGPDKTGYTF	TGTGCCAGCAGCTTCGGACCAGACAAAACTGGCTACACCTTC
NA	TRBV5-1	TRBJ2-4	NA	CASSLGAEAWHIQYF	TGCGCCAGCAGCTTGGGAGCGGAAGCGTGGCACATTCAGTACTTC
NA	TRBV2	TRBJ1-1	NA	CASSDDRNTEAFF	TGTGCCAGCAGTGACGACAGGAACACTGAAGCTTTCTTT
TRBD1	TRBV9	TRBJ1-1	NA	CASSAYGTGVSEAFF	TGTGCCAGCAGCGCCTACGGGACAGGGGTTTCTGAAGCTTTCTTT
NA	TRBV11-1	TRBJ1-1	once	CASSVNRDPEAFF	TGTGCCAGCAGCGTCAACAGGGATCCTGAAGCTTTCTTT
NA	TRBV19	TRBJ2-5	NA	CASSTGAQETQYF	TGTGCCAGTAGTACAGGCGCCCAAGAGACCCAGTACTTC
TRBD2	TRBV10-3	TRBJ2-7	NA	CAISWTSGTGDEQYF	TGTGCCATCAGTTGGACTAGCGGGACAGGGGACGAGCAGTACTTC
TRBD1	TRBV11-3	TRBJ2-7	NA	CASSFGTGPYYEQYF	TGTGCCAGCAGCTTTGGGACAGGGCCTTACTACGAGCAGTACTTC
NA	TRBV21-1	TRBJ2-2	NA	CASSLAGGLNTGELFF	TGTGCCAGCAGCTTAGCGGGGGGCTTGAACACCGGGGAGCTGTTTTTT
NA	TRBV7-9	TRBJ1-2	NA	CASSRLGANYGYTF	TGTGCCAGCAGCCGCCTGGGGGCTAACTATGGCTACACCTTC
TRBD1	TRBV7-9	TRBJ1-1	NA	CASSLGRQGGTEAFF	TGTGCCAGCAGCCTGGGCCGACAGGGCGGCACTGAAGCTTTCTTT